This T cell receptor beta chain was obtained from a study of blood T cells in healthy people across ages (dated by TCRdb to the mid-2010s). Concerning the study at large: Template switching captured roughly one uniquely barcoded TCR beta cDNA molecule per two T cells in model experiments. Donors were grouped into four age groups: young (average roughly 17 years), middle-aged (around 39), aged (roughly 67) and long-lived (approximately 75). To avoid experimental bias, donors of different ages were spread randomly across the sequencing lanes. Two additional independent replicas of 1 million unique cDNA reads from the same blood draw were analyzed for two donors (one aged 18 to 30 and one aged 80 or older). Age-related changes in TCR beta repertoire diversity were measured in the study by deep sequencing normalized with unique cDNA molecular identifiers.

Libraries were made using 5' RACE. The data were produced on an Illumina HiSeq 2500. A second PCR of 7 to 11 cycles was performed with a sample-barcoded 5' primer and a J-beta primer mix. Each TCR beta cDNA molecule received a unique molecular identifier from a template-switch 5' adaptor carrying 12 random nucleotides. At least 2.5 million CDR3-containing paired-end reads were obtained from each sample. The Mint cDNA synthesis kit, primed by a TRBC-specific oligonucleotide, was used to synthesize first-strand cDNA from all RNA. After uracil-DNA glycosylase treatment, a first 18-cycle PCR used universal primers M1SS and BC2_uni_R on all cDNA. Per the authors' processing: For normalization, 1 million high-quality reads were randomly selected from each sample, with every read carrying a distinct molecular identifier. Instead of being binned into consensus sequences, reads that shared molecular identifiers were thrown out. MiTCR, set to a Q25 quality threshold and the strictest error-elimination algorithm, was used for CDR3 identification, clonotype clustering and error correction. A nonparametric unseen species model with Euler transformation was used to estimate a lower bound on total TCR beta diversity. In-frame beta chains were kept once TCRdb had trimmed the public reads at Q25 with fastp and called clones with MiXCR. Records with the same CDR3 protein are collapsed into one entry carrying the most frequent genes and DNA. TCRdb's processing, not the authors', yielded these V and J calls. The sample records approximately 850,000 distinct CDR3 sequences, over 45% of which are singletons. The top ten hold approximately 20% of the sample.

What the authors observed across the whole study: Because profiling used bulk unsorted PBMCs, naive and antigen-experienced compartments could not be compared conclusively. Estimates of total diversity based on one million sequenced T cells were considered lower bounds and underestimates. Observed TCR beta diversity correlated strongly with the percentage of naive T cells measured by flow cytometry. Donor CMV infection status was unknown, potentially confounding age-related changes in expanded clonotypes. The long-lived group showed more naive CD4+ T cells, fewer expanded clones and increased TCR diversity than the aged group, suggesting age selection. Observed TCR beta diversity per million T cells fell roughly linearly with age, and a significant reduction was already apparent by age roughly 40.

The CDR3 holds 13 amino acids from the cysteine to the phenylalanine. This entry keeps only the CDR3 DNA: 39 bases, framed from base 1. CDR1 and CDR2 were assigned from the germline V gene (reference sequence) as DFQATT and SNEGSKA. The 40 or so donors, aged about 6 to 95 years, were systemically healthy Caucasian individuals from Russia. Around 9.9 milliliters of peripheral blood were collected from each donor into EDTA-treated Vacutainer tubes. PBMCs were isolated by Ficoll-Paque density-gradient centrifugation, with at least 7 million obtained per sample. Trizol reagent was used to extract total RNA from PBMCs, with at least 5.5 micrograms per sample. For every donor, an aliquot of PBMCs went through flow cytometry to measure the percentages of naive CD45RAhigh/CD27high T cells. A word on this clonotype: The target of this receptor is not known. One base away there is no much larger clone; base qualities are not given.

The chain is made from TRBV20-1 and TRBJ2-7, with a tentative D gene TRBD2 over 5 matching bases. Matching the DNA end better, TRBJ2-5 makes the J call doubtful. Material for sequencing was blood. The receptor was isolated from a man younger than 40 in good health. The DNA reads TGCAGTCCCCTAGCTGGGGATGGGGAGACCCAGTACTTC. Its translation is CSPLAGDGETQYF.